The TCR beta chain under discussion was sequenced for a study of Ad26.COV2.S vaccination and SARS-CoV-2 variants. The CDR3 runs to 17 residues. Unmatched junction bases numbered 9, after V lost 4 bases and J lost 1 base. CDR1 and CDR2 from the germline V gene are SGHDN and FVKESK. Clones were read by immunoSEQ multiplex PCR, and TCRdb kept only the in-frame ones, dropping some. The sample lists roughly 500,000 clones; approximately 92% were seen once. Treatment: some 20 received Ad26.COV2.S at low or high dose, single or two shots; about five received placebo; per-sample allocation not given. The samples were gathered on day 63 after the first injection of vaccine or placebo.

J is TRBJ2-3 and V is TRBV14; 9 bases agree with TRBD2. This TCR derives from a person between 18 and 60 years old who received the Ad26.COV2.S COVID-19 vaccine or a placebo. Sample: peripheral blood, taken in a trial of Ad26.COV2.S vaccine versus placebo. The CDR3, as DNA: TGTGCCAGCAGCCCCTTCGCGGGGGGGTTTGGCACAGATACGCAGTATTTT. Protein product: CASSPFAGGFGTDTQYF.